This T cell receptor beta chain was identified in a study of blood T cell repertoires in COVID-19. Looking at the study overall: Donors in the United States, Italy and Spain gave samples during acute or convalescent COVID-19.

How the authors handled the data: Counts of nucleated cells, estimated from reference gene primer amplification, were obtained. Only in-frame clones appear in the TCRdb table, and some are missing; sequencing was by immunoSEQ multiplex PCR. The V and J calls and clone size are taken from that table; D and trimming were inferred from the DNA. This table holds 30,000 to 40,000 clones, around 90% found once. With V trimmed by 2 bases and J by 5 bases, 4 bases remained unmatched. The CDR3 runs 14 residues. The germline gives CDR1 MNHEY, CDR2 SVGAGI. The chain is built from TRBV6-5 and TRBJ1-2; 8 bases agree with TRBD1. The TCR sequence derives from a human donor in a cohort sampled during active COVID-19. The sequencing input was peripheral blood. CDR3 protein: CASSYGQGSYGYTF. In DNA form, the CDR3 reads TGTGCCAGCAGTTACGGACAGGGATCATATGGCTACACCTTC.